This entry features one TCR beta chain sequence. The specificity of this receptor is unknown. Per-base quality was not reported, and no clone a single base away is much larger than it. Patients with a history of autoimmune disease or receiving systemic immunosuppression were excluded from the trial. Peripheral blood for TCR sequencing was collected from all dose cohorts at baseline, on cycle 4 day 1, and on cycle 7 day 1. Samples were obtained from an open-label, multicenter, first-in-human phase I dose-escalation trial of ivuxolimab. Adults with locally advanced or metastatic melanoma, renal cell carcinoma, hepatocellular carcinoma or head and neck squamous cell carcinoma were enrolled in the trial. Before TCR sequencing, CD4+ and CD8+ T cells were separately sorted from peripheral blood. The CDR3 sequence holds 13 residues, the cysteine and phenylalanine included. Only the CDR3 region is kept as DNA, spanning 39 bases read in frame from base 1. The junction carries 8 bases between V and J, which are trimmed by 2 bases and 2 bases respectively. CDR1 and CDR2, looked up from the germline V gene, are SGHRS and YFSETQ.

These data are taken from a study of OX40 agonist ivuxolimab in advanced cancers. Background on the whole study: Ivuxolimab was a fully human IgG2 agonistic monoclonal antibody targeting the costimulatory receptor OX40 (CD134). Prior anti-PD-1, anti-PD-L1 or anti-CTLA-4 therapy was permitted, and 35% to 40% of dose-escalation patients had received checkpoint inhibitors. Intravenous ivuxolimab was administered to patients every 2 weeks at six dose levels: 0.01, 0.1, 0.3, 1.5, 3 and 10 mg/kg. The paper covers the monotherapy dose-escalation part of the phase I ivuxolimab trial, which included N ≈ 50 patients. Peripheral TCRbeta sequencing aimed to test whether ivuxolimab altered TCR sequence diversity and caused clonal T-cell expansion. A male proportion of roughly 80% and a mean age of approximately 62 years, ranging from 23 to 79, were recorded for the dose-escalation cohort. Of the roughly 52 dose-escalation patients, hepatocellular carcinoma was present in roughly 19, melanoma in around 15, renal cell carcinoma in 9 and head and neck cancer in 9. Partial responses occurred in three dose-escalation patients: two with cutaneous melanoma and one with hepatocellular carcinoma. What the authors observed across the whole study: After ivuxolimab, expanded clones were on average more numerous among CD8+ T cells than among CD4+ T cells. At doses from 0.1 to 3.0 mg/kg, clonal expansion was seen in both CD4+ and CD8+ blood T cells between baseline and week 6. Antigen specificity was not determined for the clonally expanded peripheral T cells. Low levels of normalized T-cell clonal expansion were also seen in some patients who did not respond. In the 0.1-3.0 mg/kg groups, partial responders had among the lowest normalized peripheral clonal expansion, particularly in CD8+ T cells.

To sequence the TCRbeta CDR3 region, genomic DNA was isolated from the sorted cells. TCRbeta CDR3 regions were sequenced using the immunoSEQ Assay. TCRdb took over this immuneACCESS table, retaining in-frame rearrangements with V and J assigned. Such tables are incomplete; in checked studies, under half of the missing clones stem from an unresolved V gene, and the remainder is unexplained. The sample table contains fewer than 50,000 clones; only one count was recorded for around four fifths of them. The leading ten clones occupy over 2.5% of the sample. This receptor chain uses TRBV5-1 and TRBJ2-7; the D gene is perhaps TRBD2, on 6 matching bases. The sample consisted of CD4+ or CD8+ T cells sorted from blood, taken in a trial of the OX40 agonist ivuxolimab. This TCR was sampled from an adult with an advanced solid tumor such as melanoma, head and neck, liver or kidney cancer. The DNA sequence follows: TGCGCCAGCAGCTTCCTAGCGCCCTACGAGCAGTACTTC. Its protein product is CASSFLAPYEQYF.